The 15 T cell receptor beta chains listed next were all sequenced from one sample in a study of blood T cell repertoires in COVID-19. Assay used: immunoSEQ multiplex PCR; TCRdb lists only in-frame clones, some missing. Among about 370,000 clones, approximately 88% were seen once, and the ten largest hold 2.5% to 3.5%. The source material was peripheral blood. The source of these receptors is a woman in her twenties or thirties with COVID-19, enrolled during active disease.

This clone occurred once. This sequence joins TRBV11-2 and TRBJ2-7; D remains unclear. Trimming cost V 1 base and J 3 bases, with 10 bases left between them. Germline lookup yields CDR1 SGHAT and CDR2 FQNNGV. This CDR3 has 14 amino acids. The CDR3 bases are TGTGCCAGCAGCTTAGGTCACAGTCTCTACGAGCAGTACGTC. The encoded protein is CASSLGHSLYEQYV.

This clone showed up just once. The rearrangement joins TRBV21-1 to TRBJ1-1; the listed D gene, TRBD1, was not tested against the DNA. TRBV21-1 is recorded as a pseudogene. The CDR3 is 14 residues long. The CDR3 loop is CASRYRVMNTEAFF. In DNA, the CDR3 is TGTGCCAGCCGCTACAGGGTCATGAACACTGAAGCTTTCTTT.

The chain links TRBV16 to TRBJ2-1, with 8 nucleotides matching TRBD2. CDR1 and CDR2 from the germline V gene are KGHSY and FQNENV. The CDR3 runs to 16 residues. V was clipped by 5 bases and J by 4 bases; unmatched bases: 10. In DNA, the CDR3 is TGTGCCAGCAGCAGCGGGGGCCTAGCGTCATACAATGAGCAGTTCTTC. Protein: CASSSGGLASYNEQFF.

The genes are TRBV5-4 and TRBJ1-2; D might be TRBD1 (6 bases). Per germline, CDR1 SGHNT and CDR2 YYREEE (reference sequence). Trimming removed 0 bases from V and 3 bases from J, with 9 bases in between. The CDR3 spans 14 residues. CDR3 sequence (DNA): TGTGCCAGCAGCTTGGATGCAGGGGACTATGGCTACACCTTC. Protein product: CASSLDAGDYGYTF.

A few counts support this clone. The chain couples TRBV24-1 to TRBJ1-1; 9 positions agree with TRBD1. J was trimmed by 4 bases and V by 2 bases; bases with no gene match: 7. This CDR3 comprises 16 residues. Germline V CDR1 and CDR2: KGHDR, SFDVKD. The CDR3 here is CATSDSGTGRSTEAFF. CDR3 nucleotides: TGTGCCACCAGTGATTCCGGGACAGGGAGATCCACTGAAGCTTTCTTT.

To note about this clone: Since a much larger clone is just one base distant, this may be a read error. Other nucleotide sequences in the sample specify the same CDR3. The J gene is TRBJ1-1, the V gene TRBV12-3 or TRBV12-4; a possible D gene is TRBD1 (5 bases). Trimming cost V 3 bases and J 1 base, with 6 bases left between them. The CDR3 is made up of 13 amino acids. This CDR3 reads CASSFTGNTEAFF. In DNA form, the CDR3 reads TGTGCCAGCAGTTTTACAGGGAACACTGAAGCTTTCTTT.

This clone was detected once. The rearrangement links TRBV5-1 to TRBJ1-2; no clear D. CDR3 size: 14 residues. Germline V gene lookup returns CDR1 SGHRS and CDR2 YFSETQ. V shed 4 bases and J shed 3 bases, with 13 bases lying between them. The CDR3 DNA reads as TGCGCCAGCAGCGTAACAGATCCCCACTATGGCTACACCTTC. This translates into CASSVTDPHYGYTF.

This clone has more than one count but fewer than ten. This chain joins TRBV6-1 and TRBJ2-5; 14 bases fit TRBD2. In germline, CDR1 is MNHNS, CDR2 SASEGT. With V trimmed by 3 bases and J by 5 bases, 2 bases remained unmatched. CDR3 length: 15 amino acids. The DNA of the CDR3 is TGTGCCAGCAGTGAGGGACTAGCGGGAGCCGAGACCCAGTACTTC. Protein product: CASSEGLAGAETQYF.

This clone was seen a single time. The chain recombines TRBV28 with TRBJ1-4; the match to TRBD1 covers 7 bases. Unmatched junction bases numbered 4, after V lost 3 bases and J lost 3 bases. CDR1 and CDR2 from the germline V gene are MDHEN and SYDVKM. The CDR3 sequence is 15 residues long. The DNA of the CDR3 is TGTGCCAGCAGTTTTATCCAGGGGGCTAATGAAAAACTGTTTTTT. Translating it yields CASSFIQGANEKLFF.

Only a few counts were recorded for this clone. V usage is TRBV9 and J usage is TRBJ2-1, with 8 bases lining up with TRBD2. V lost 3 bases, J lost 1 base, and 0 bases stayed unmatched. This CDR3 region has 14 residues. Germline-derived CDR1 and CDR2 are SGDLS and YYNGEE. CDR3 DNA: TGTGCCAGCAGCGAGCGGGAGTCCTACAATGAGCAGTTCTTC. Its translation: CASSERESYNEQFF.

The chain combines TRBV12-5 with TRBJ2-3; 12 positions match TRBD2. In germline, CDR1 is LGHNT, CDR2 FRNRAP. Trimming at V came to 9 bases and at J to 4 bases, leaving 8 bases not matched to a gene. This CDR3 spans 15 amino acids. In nucleotides, the CDR3 is TGTGCTAGCTCTAGGACTAGCGGGACCGCAGATACGCAGTATTTT. Encoded protein: CASSRTSGTADTQYF.

The gene calls are TRBV14 and TRBJ1-6, with no clear D. V was trimmed by 2 bases and J by 0 bases, leaving 8 bases between them. This CDR3 comprises 16 residues. Germline loops: CDR1 SGHDN, CDR2 FVKESK. The CDR3 DNA reads as TGTGCCAGCAGCCAAATGGAGAGCTCCTATAATTCACCCCTCCACTTT. It encodes CASSQMESSYNSPLHF.

The chain has TRBV13 and TRBJ1-2; the D gene is possibly TRBD1 (5 bases). This CDR3 has 15 residues. The V end was cut by 1 base, the J end by 4 bases, with 13 bases between. Germline CDR1 and CDR2: PRHDT and FYEKMQ (reference sequence). Written as DNA, the CDR3 is TGTGCCAGCAGCTTAGACCATAGACAGCCCTATGGCTACACCTTC. This encodes CASSLDHRQPYGYTF.

V is TRBV2 and J is TRBJ1-1, with TRBD1 as a possible D gene (5 bases). Trimming took off 8 bases at V and 1 base at J, with 11 bases between the two ends. Germline CDR1 and CDR2: SNHLY and FYNNEI. This CDR3 has 13 amino acids. CDR3 loop: CASPGGKNTEAFF. CDR3 bases: TGTGCCAGCCCGGGGGGGAAGAACACTGAAGCTTTCTTT.

V is TRBV11-2 and J is TRBJ2-5; tentatively, D is TRBD1 (6 bases). Deletions cut 5 bases from V and 4 bases from J, with 11 bases between. Germline assignment: CDR1 SGHAT and CDR2 FQNNGV. The CDR3 has 13 residues. DNA for the CDR3: TGTGCCAGCAGCGCACAGGGTTTAGAGACCCAGTACTTC. Protein product: CASSAQGLETQYF.